The T cell receptor beta chain described here comes from a study of shared clonotypes between healthy human individuals. The germline V gene has CDR1 SQVTM and CDR2 ANQGSEA. With V trimmed by 4 bases and J by 4 bases, 6 bases remained unmatched. CDR3 length: 14 residues. Splitting of each subset's genomic DNA was done evenly across several immunoSEQ plates. The sorted-subset replicate PCRs were given about 200 ng DNA, which is tens of thousands of T cell genomes. The data were produced by immunoSEQ multiplex PCR, yet TCRdb's version contains in-frame clones alone and is incomplete. The data show 2 million to 2.5 million clones, with roughly 93% seen just once and about 0.38% held by the top ten. Remarks on this clone: Its antigen is not identified.

Study results and caveats: The genetic and exposure-history diversity represented was limited by few donors. Shared clonotypes across all four donors exceeded non-shared ones in generation probability.

The chain combines TRBV29-1 with TRBJ2-3, with 9 bases aligning to TRBD2. The source material was naive CD4+ T cells from PBMCs. As to subset: CD45RA+ positively selected. The sequence was obtained from a man younger than 35 in good health. Some clones in this sample may be carry-over from other donors' samples. The CDR3 protein is CSVVTAGGADTQYF. The CDR3 DNA reads as TGCAGCGTTGTTACCGCGGGAGGGGCAGATACGCAGTATTTT.